This T cell receptor (beta chain) came from a study of cytomegalovirus exposure and HLA in healthy donors. The study's findings and limits: Association of around 17,000 TCR beta sequences with HLA alleles was found at 0.05 false discovery rate in a later analysis. Roughly uniform depth of sequencing across donors was assumed in presence/absence analyses. Across HLA loci, a later analysis found differing TCR association rates, with DRB1 most and HLA-C fewest.

This CDR3 spans 16 amino acids. Germline CDR1 reads SGHNT; CDR2 reads YYREEE (reference sequence). Trimming shortened V by 9 bases and J by 5 bases, and 26 bases separated the two germline ends. PCR primers comprised 60 Vbeta and 13 Jbeta primers. Sequenced by immunoSEQ multiplex PCR; TCRdb stores in-frame clones only, minus some. This listing includes tens of thousands of clones. Worth noting for this clone: No antigen is known for it.

Sequencing was done on a sample of PBMCs. This chain connects TRBV5-4 to TRBJ1-1, with D perhaps matching TRBD1 (6 bases). The receptor was isolated from a woman in her forties or fifties in good health and CMV-seropositive. For the CDR3, the DNA is TGTGCCATCACTCATCAACACAGGGAAGTCGGGACTGAAGCTTTCTTT. It is translated as CAITHQHREVGTEAFF.